This T cell receptor (beta chain) originates from a study of T cell clonality in common variable immunodeficiency. The CDR3 totals 15 residues. After removal of 3 bases from V and 5 bases from J, the junction contained 12 bases not matched to a gene. Germline values: CDR1 DFQATT, CDR2 SNEGSKA (reference sequence). Libraries were prepared by immunoSEQ multiplex PCR; TCRdb keeps only in-frame clonotypes and omits some of them. The sample has about 33,000 clones, none seen only once. Findings of the study overall: In common variable immunodeficiency, TCR beta chains reportedly carried fewer deletions and N-nucleotide insertions. CVID subjects shared fewer TCRbeta clones than healthy controls did. CVID subjects showed higher TCRbeta clonality than healthy controls. Repertoire-complication correlations in CVID were limited by patient heterogeneity.

About this clone itself: What it binds is unknown. The DNA ends 3 residues before the CDR3 does, and the rest of the CDR3 is filled in from the germline J gene.

For at least one year, all CVID subjects received replacement immunoglobulin. The sample taken for sequencing was peripheral blood mononuclear cells. This sequence originates from a human donor with common variable immunodeficiency. This chain connects TRBV20-1 to TRBJ1-2, with 7 nucleotides matching TRBD1. The CDR3 DNA, read in part, is TGCAGTGCTAGCTCGTCACAGGGGACTAGATATGGC. Translating gives CSASSSQGTRYG. The CDR3 as a whole reads CSASSSQGTRYGYTF.